Described below is a single T cell receptor beta chain sequence and its context. The target antigen is unknown. This sample is part of a study of T-cell reconstitution after alpha-beta-depleted transplantation in children. Study-level findings and limits: Expanded clones from the graft, numbering several hundred, reportedly supplied alpha-beta T cells about two months after transplant. A year post-transplant, T-cell counts and diversity derived mostly from newly produced T cells.

During its preparation, the TCRbeta library received unique molecular identifiers. TCRdb processed the PCR reads anew with MiXCR; each CDR3 protein has one entry. The sample shows 450,000 to 700,000 distinct CDR3 sequences, over 20% of them seen only once. This CDR3 is 15 amino acids long. The germline V gene has CDR1 MNHEY and CDR2 SMNVEV (reference sequence). The J segment lost 4 bases and the V segment lost 4 bases, leaving 6 bases of the junction unmatched. The TCR originated in a boy under two years old with Wiskott-Aldrich syndrome, due to receive a stem cell transplant. The specimen was PBMCs, collected before TCRalphabeta/CD19-depleted stem cell transplant. The rearrangement uses TRBV27 and TRBJ2-2; 7 positions match TRBD1. The CDR3 loop is CASSSIRTGTGELFF. The CDR3 DNA reads TGTGCCAGCAGTTCGATAAGGACAGGCACCGGGGAGCTGTTTTTT.